The sequence of this TCR beta chain was determined in a study of Ad26.COV2.S vaccination and SARS-CoV-2 variants. V was clipped by 8 bases and J by 2 bases, with 9 bases between them. The CDR3 length is 11 residues. Germline V gene data show CDR1 as GTSNPN and CDR2 as SVGIG (reference sequence). Described treatment: around 19 received Ad26.COV2.S at low or high dose, single or two shots; 5 received placebo; per-sample allocation not given. Vaccine and placebo recipients were sampled on day 63 after the first injection. This clone came up once. Method: immunoSEQ multiplex PCR; TCRdb's copy keeps in-frame clones and lacks some. This sample carries about 400,000 clones, roughly 90% of them seen once, and the ten largest clones take about 2%.

The V and J genes are TRBV30 and TRBJ1-1, with D unresolved. The input for sequencing was peripheral blood, taken in a trial of Ad26.COV2.S vaccine versus placebo. This TCR derives from a person aged 18-65 years who received the Ad26.COV2.S COVID-19 vaccine or a placebo. CDR3: CAGRKNTEAFF. The DNA of the CDR3 is TGTGCCGGACGGAAAAACACTGAAGCTTTCTTT. Drawing the rest from reference TRBV30 and TRBJ1-1, the complete variable domain is SQTIHQWPATLVQPVGSPLSLECTVEGTSNPNLYWYRQAAGRGLQLLFYSVGIGQISSEVPQNLSASRPQDRQFILSSKKLLLSDSGFYLCAGRKNTEAFFGQGTRLTVV.